These T cell receptor beta chains were read from a single sample in a study of early T cells in non-severe SARS-CoV-2 infection. Using its own MiXCR run on the 5' RACE reads, TCRdb lists one record per CDR3 protein. Of tens of thousands of distinct CDR3 sequences detected, 9.5% to 15% appear once; the ten largest clones hold less than 3.5%. Sequenced here: whole blood, sampled at baseline. The receptors were gathered from an adult who was a healthcare worker with PCR-confirmed SARS-CoV-2 infection or an uninfected control (not recorded which). Each CDR3 is given with its conserved first and last residue. A D gene is named only where the DNA matches it firmly. Not every row has a clone size; where given, it reads once, few, many or a size class.

clone_size	cdr3_length	d_call	j_call	v_call	cdr3_aa	cdr3_nt
many	15	NA	TRBJ2-1	TRBV4-1	CASSQVPASYNEQFF	TGCGCCAGCAGCCAAGTACCCGCTAGCTACAATGAGCAGTTCTTC
NA	13	NA	TRBJ1-1	TRBV6-2/TRBV6-3	CASKYSMNTEAFF	TGTGCCAGCAAATACAGCATGAACACTGAAGCTTTCTTT
few	10	NA	TRBJ1-1	TRBV11-2	CASSFTEAFF	TGTGCCAGCAGCTTCACTGAAGCTTTCTTT
many	14	TRBD1	TRBJ1-4	TRBV20-1	CSAKTGTGIEKLFF	TGCAGTGCCAAAACCGGGACAGGGATCGAAAAACTGTTTTTT
NA	11	NA	TRBJ2-7	TRBV6-2/TRBV6-3	CASSFYYEQYF	TGTGCCAGCAGCTTCTACTACGAGCAGTACTTC
many	15	TRBD2	TRBJ2-7	TRBV28	CASSGTSGGPYEQYF	TGTGCCAGCAGTGGGACTAGCGGGGGGCCCTACGAGCAGTACTTC
NA	14	NA	TRBJ2-1	TRBV20-1	CSARDPARGDEQFF	TGCAGTGCTAGAGATCCGGCCAGGGGAGATGAGCAGTTCTTC
NA	12	NA	TRBJ2-2	TRBV6-2/TRBV6-3	CASRPSDRELFF	TGTGCCAGCAGGCCCAGCGATCGGGAGCTGTTTTTT
NA	12	TRBD1	TRBJ1-2	TRBV25-1	CASADRFYGYTF	TGTGCCAGCGCGGACAGGTTCTATGGCTACACCTTC
NA	13	TRBD1	TRBJ1-1	TRBV29-1	CSSWTGMNTEAFF	TGCAGCAGCTGGACAGGGATGAACACTGAAGCTTTCTTT
many	13	NA	TRBJ1-5	TRBV19	CASSNLPDQPQHF	TGTGCCAGTAGTAATCTTCCAGATCAGCCCCAGCATTTT
NA	11	NA	TRBJ2-5	TRBV20-1	CSARNQETQYF	TGCAGTGCTAGGAACCAAGAGACCCAGTACTTC
NA	14	TRBD1	TRBJ1-1	TRBV29-1	CSVENRGTGTEAFF	TGCAGCGTTGAAAACAGGGGGACGGGCACTGAAGCTTTCTTT
many	13	NA	TRBJ2-1	TRBV6-5	CASSPHREDEQFF	TGTGCCAGCAGTCCCCACAGGGAGGATGAGCAGTTCTTC
many	15	NA	TRBJ1-2	TRBV7-2	CASSVDSSAPNGYTF	TGTGCCAGCAGCGTGGACAGCTCGGCCCCCAATGGCTACACCTTC
NA	13	NA	TRBJ2-5	TRBV5-5	CASSLGWGETQYF	TGTGCCAGCAGCTTAGGCTGGGGGGAGACCCAGTACTTC
NA	13	NA	TRBJ2-7	TRBV20-1	CSASGVSSYEQYF	TGCAGTGCTAGCGGGGTTAGCTCCTACGAGCAGTACTTC
NA	13	TRBD2	TRBJ2-7	TRBV10-3	CAVSLGGGYEQYF	TGTGCCGTCTCCCTCGGCGGGGGCTACGAGCAGTACTTC
many	15	TRBD1	TRBJ2-1	TRBV18	CASSAKGGLGNEQFF	TGTGCCAGCTCAGCGAAAGGGGGCCTAGGGAATGAGCAGTTCTTC
few	12	NA	TRBJ2-3	TRBV29-1	CSVVAGTDTQYF	TGCAGCGTTGTAGCCGGCACAGATACGCAGTATTTT
many	17	TRBD1	TRBJ1-2	TRBV20-1	CSAAPRTGTTPSYGYTF	TGCAGTGCCGCCCCCCGGACAGGGACGACGCCTTCCTATGGCTACACCTTC
few	18	TRBD1	TRBJ1-5	TRBV20-1	CSARAPGQGAFSNQPQHF	TGCAGTGCTAGAGCCCCCGGACAGGGGGCCTTTAGCAATCAGCCCCAGCATTTT
NA	13	NA	TRBJ2-7	TRBV7-8	CASSSRAAYEQYF	TGTGCCAGCAGCTCAAGAGCCGCCTACGAGCAGTACTTC
many	15	NA	TRBJ2-6	TRBV14	CASSQALQGANVLTF	TGTGCCAGCAGCCAGGCGCTTCAAGGGGCCAACGTCCTGACTTTC
few	13	NA	TRBJ2-7	TRBV6-5	CASSYSRSGEQYF	TGTGCCAGCAGTTACTCCCGCAGCGGGGAGCAGTACTTC
many	12	TRBD1	TRBJ1-6	TRBV10-1	CASGQGNSPLHF	TGCGCCAGCGGACAGGGGAATTCACCCCTCCACTTT
few	15	NA	TRBJ1-6	TRBV2	CASSSGLVAVSPLHF	TGTGCCAGCAGTTCAGGCTTAGTCGCGGTATCACCCCTCCACTTT
few	16	TRBD2	TRBJ2-2	TRBV12-3/TRBV12-4	CASSSQRGTNTGELFF	TGTGCCAGCAGTTCCCAGCGGGGGACGAACACCGGGGAGCTGTTTTTT
NA	20	NA	TRBJ2-2	TRBV24-1	CATSEPPGRQLSPTAGELFF	TGTGCCACCAGTGAGCCGCCCGGGAGACAGTTAAGTCCAACCGCCGGGGAGCTGTTTTTT
few	11	NA	TRBJ2-1	TRBV29-1	CSVRERDEQFF	TGCAGCGTACGAGAACGCGATGAGCAGTTCTTC
NA	14	TRBD2	TRBJ2-5	TRBV27	CASRSSGGQETQYF	TGTGCCAGCAGGTCTAGCGGGGGACAAGAGACCCAGTACTTC
many	13	NA	TRBJ2-1	TRBV6-2/TRBV6-3	CASSQTAYNEQFF	TGTGCCAGCAGTCAGACAGCCTACAATGAGCAGTTCTTC
NA	14	NA	TRBJ1-1	TRBV20-1	CSARGRNMNTEAFF	TGCAGTGCTAGAGGACGGAACATGAACACTGAAGCTTTCTTT
many	11	TRBD2	TRBJ2-1	TRBV18	CASSQGLGQFF	TGTGCCAGCTCACAGGGACTAGGGCAGTTCTTC
many	15	NA	TRBJ2-1	TRBV2	CASSGPVQGVNEQFF	TGTGCCAGCAGTGGGCCCGTCCAAGGGGTCAATGAGCAGTTCTTC
NA	16	NA	TRBJ2-2	TRBV11-2	CASSSGGQSNTGELFF	TGTGCCAGCAGCTCCGGAGGACAGTCGAACACCGGGGAGCTGTTTTTT
NA	15	NA	TRBJ2-7	TRBV5-4	CASSSGPDYSYEQYF	TGTGCCAGCAGCTCCGGACCAGATTACTCCTACGAGCAGTACTTC
NA	14	NA	TRBJ2-1	TRBV20-1	CSARERGAYNEQFF	TGCAGTGCTAGAGAGCGGGGCGCCTACAATGAGCAGTTCTTC
NA	15	NA	TRBJ1-2	TRBV3-1	CASSNPGAGRYGYTF	TGTGCCAGCAGTAACCCGGGGGCAGGACGGTATGGCTACACCTTC
medium-sized	16	TRBD2	TRBJ2-1	TRBV11-2	CASSDPTSGGATEQFF	TGTGCCAGCAGCGACCCCACTAGCGGGGGAGCTACTGAGCAGTTCTTC
NA	14	TRBD2	TRBJ2-7	TRBV11-2	CASSFRSGTTEQYF	TGTGCCAGCAGCTTCCGATCCGGGACTACGGAGCAGTACTTC
few	15	NA	TRBJ2-6	TRBV12-3/TRBV12-4	CASSFPVTGPNVLTF	TGTGCCAGCAGTTTCCCAGTCACTGGGCCCAACGTCCTGACTTTC
many	15	TRBD1	TRBJ2-2	TRBV6-1	CASTLGQGEDGELFF	TGTGCCAGCACCTTAGGACAGGGGGAGGACGGGGAGCTGTTTTTT
few	15	NA	TRBJ1-1	TRBV3-1	CASSQVAARNTEAFF	TGTGCCAGCAGCCAAGTTGCGGCCAGAAACACTGAAGCTTTCTTT
NA	16	NA	TRBJ1-5	TRBV25-1	CASSDSPGRDNQPQHF	TGTGCCAGCAGTGACTCCCCGGGACGGGACAATCAGCCCCAGCATTTT
few	15	NA	TRBJ1-3	TRBV5-6	CASTRTRVSGNTIYF	TGTGCCAGCACCCGGACCCGGGTTTCTGGAAACACCATATATTTT
many	11	NA	TRBJ2-7	TRBV29-1	CSVGSLYEQYF	TGCAGCGTTGGGAGCCTCTACGAGCAGTACTTC
once	15	TRBD2	TRBJ2-5	TRBV3-1	CASSQSPSGEETQYF	TGTGCCAGCAGCCAAAGCCCTAGCGGGGAAGAGACCCAGTACTTC
few	16	TRBD1	TRBJ2-3	TRBV12-3/TRBV12-4	CASLSNNRGHTDTQYF	TGTGCCAGCCTCTCCAACAACAGGGGACACACAGATACGCAGTATTTT
NA	13	NA	TRBJ2-7	TRBV18	CASSPASENEQYF	TGTGCCAGCTCACCAGCGTCGGAGAACGAGCAGTACTTC
few	15	TRBD1	TRBJ1-4	TRBV7-2	CASSPRTGVDEKLFF	TGTGCCAGCAGCCCCAGGACAGGGGTGGATGAAAAACTGTTTTTT
few	14	NA	TRBJ2-5	TRBV18	CASSPPGLGETQYF	TGTGCCAGCTCACCACCGGGGCTAGGGGAGACCCAGTACTTC
few	16	TRBD2	TRBJ2-3	TRBV4-3	CASSQDRGGTQDTQYF	TGCGCCAGCAGCCAAGATCGCGGGGGGACCCAGGATACGCAGTATTTT
few	12	NA	TRBJ2-1	TRBV25-1	CASTDRLEEQFF	TGTGCCAGCACCGACCGCTTAGAAGAGCAGTTCTTC
few	13	NA	TRBJ2-1	TRBV29-1	CSVQGGTINEQFF	TGCAGCGTACAGGGAGGGACTATCAATGAGCAGTTCTTC
few	12	NA	TRBJ1-4	TRBV13	CASSFVGEKLFF	TGTGCCAGCAGCTTTGTTGGCGAAAAACTGTTTTTT
many	15	TRBD1	TRBJ2-7	TRBV28	CASSSADRAPYEQYF	TGTGCCAGCTCTTCGGCGGACAGGGCCCCCTACGAGCAGTACTTC
NA	14	NA	TRBJ1-1	TRBV13	CASSFPTVGTEAFF	TGTGCCAGCAGCTTTCCGACTGTGGGGACGGAAGCTTTCTTT
NA	15	NA	TRBJ2-1	TRBV28	CASSRARTLYNEQFF	TGTGCCAGCAGTAGAGCCCGGACCCTATACAATGAGCAGTTCTTC